The 2 T cell receptor beta chains below come from one sample, sequenced in a study of cytomegalovirus exposure and HLA in healthy donors. PCR involved 60 Vbeta and 13 Jbeta primers. Sequencing used immunoSEQ multiplex PCR; TCRdb keeps in-frame clones, though not all of them. This sample has 140,000 or so clones, with 80% found just once. Sequencing input: PBMCs. Source of these receptors: a man in his forties in good health and CMV-seronegative.

About this clone: The same CDR3 can be traced to other DNA sequences in this sample. This sequence joins TRBV9 and TRBJ2-3; TRBD2 matches at 9 bases. Germline V gene data show CDR1 as SGDLS and CDR2 as YYNGEE. The CDR3 spans 15 residues. V was pared by 0 bases and J by 1 base, with 0 bases of the junction left unmatched. Written as DNA, the CDR3 is TGTGCCAGCAGCGTAGTAGCGGGGGGCACAGATACGCAGTATTTT. As protein: CASSVVAGGTDTQYF. Using reference TRBV9 and TRBJ2-3 for the parts outside the CDR3, the full variable domain is DSGVTQTPKHLITATGQRVTLRCSPRSGDLSVYWYQQSLDQGLQFLIQYYNGEERAKGNILERFSAQQFPDLHSELNLSSLELGDSALYFCASSVVAGGTDTQYFGPGTRLTVL.

In this sample, this clone turned up a few times. The chain recombines TRBV6-1 with TRBJ2-3; perhaps TRBD1 as D (5 bases). The CDR3 is 15 residues long. Trimming took 0 bases from V and 2 from J, leaving 9 bases between them. Germline V gene sequence: CDR1 MNHNS, CDR2 SASEGT. In nucleotides, the CDR3 is TGTGCCAGCAGTGAAGCGGGCAGGGCCACAGATACGCAGTATTTT. Protein sequence: CASSEAGRATDTQYF.